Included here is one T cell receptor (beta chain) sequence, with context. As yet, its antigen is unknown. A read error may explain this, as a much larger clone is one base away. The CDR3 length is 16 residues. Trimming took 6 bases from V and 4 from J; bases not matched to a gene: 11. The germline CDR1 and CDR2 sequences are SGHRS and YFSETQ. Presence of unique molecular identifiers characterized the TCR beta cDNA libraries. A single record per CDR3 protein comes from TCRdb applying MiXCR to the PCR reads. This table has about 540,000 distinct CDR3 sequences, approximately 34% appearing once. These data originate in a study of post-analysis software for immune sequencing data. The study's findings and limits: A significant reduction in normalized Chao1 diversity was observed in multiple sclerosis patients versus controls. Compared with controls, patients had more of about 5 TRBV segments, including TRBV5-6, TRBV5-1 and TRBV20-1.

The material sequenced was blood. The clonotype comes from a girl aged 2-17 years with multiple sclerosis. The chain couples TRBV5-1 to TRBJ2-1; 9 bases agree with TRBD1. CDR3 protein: CASNFNPGQGYNEQFF. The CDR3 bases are TGCGCCAGCAACTTTAATCCGGGACAGGGATACAATGAGCAGTTCTTC. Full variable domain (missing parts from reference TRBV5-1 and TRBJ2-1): KAGVTQTPRYLIKTRGQQVTLSCSPISGHRSVSWYQQTPGQGLQFLFEYFSETQRNKGNFPGRFSGRQFSNSRSEMNVSTLELGDSALYLCASNFNPGQGYNEQFFGPGTRLTVL.